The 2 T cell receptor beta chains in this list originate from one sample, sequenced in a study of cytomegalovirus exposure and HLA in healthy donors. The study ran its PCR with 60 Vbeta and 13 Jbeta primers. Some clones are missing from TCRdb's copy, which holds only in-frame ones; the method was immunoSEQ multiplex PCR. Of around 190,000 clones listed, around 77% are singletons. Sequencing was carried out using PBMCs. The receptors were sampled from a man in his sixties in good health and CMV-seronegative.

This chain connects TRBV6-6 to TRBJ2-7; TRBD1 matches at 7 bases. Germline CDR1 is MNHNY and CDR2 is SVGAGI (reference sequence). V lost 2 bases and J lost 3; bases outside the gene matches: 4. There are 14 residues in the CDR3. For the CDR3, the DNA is TGTGCCAGCAGTTACGACAGGGCTTTCTACGAGCAGTACTTC. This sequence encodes CASSYDRAFYEQYF.

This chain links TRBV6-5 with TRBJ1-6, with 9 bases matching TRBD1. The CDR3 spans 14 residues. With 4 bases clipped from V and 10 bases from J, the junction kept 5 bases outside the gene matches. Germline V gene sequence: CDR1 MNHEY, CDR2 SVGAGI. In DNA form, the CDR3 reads TGTGCCAGCAGTTCCAGACAGGGGGACTCACCCCTCCACTTT. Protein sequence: CASSSRQGDSPLHF.